A selection of T cell receptor beta chains follows, all from one sample in a study of cytomegalovirus exposure and HLA in healthy donors. Assay: immunoSEQ multiplex PCR; the TCRdb copy retains only in-frame clones and omits some. The sample lists around 32,000 clones, roughly two fifths occurring once. Sequencing was performed on PBMCs. These receptors were taken from a woman in her forties or fifties in good health and CMV-seronegative. CDR3s leave out the opening cysteine and the closing phenylalanine or tryptophan.

TRBJ2-2	TRBV15	ATSAGQGVNTGELF
TRBJ2-2	TRBV19	ASSTASNTGELF
TRBJ2-7	TRBV6-1	ASSEGGSGGYEQY
TRBJ2-3	TRBV29-1	SVEDIAAGVEDTQY
TRBJ2-7	TRBV7-2	ASSPGGAGGNEQY
TRBJ2-7	TRBV7-6	ASSLDGAGIYEQY
TRBJ2-3	TRBV19	ASSLASGTDTQY
TRBJ2-6	TRBV2	ASSVDSLSGANVLT
TRBJ2-7	TRBV16	ASSRVAEDEQY
TRBJ2-7	TRBV28	ASSAQGFSYEQY
TRBJ1-1	TRBV15	ATSRPQEGAQNTEAF
TRBJ1-1	TRBV6-1	ASSEGGGRNTEAF
TRBJ2-2	TRBV18	ASSPQRTNTGELF
TRBJ2-2	TRBV7-6	ASSQTSGGTGELF
TRBJ1-4	TRBV6-1	ASSGSGAREKLF
TRBJ2-1	TRBV18	ASSPAQGPRDEQF